A single sample is the source of the 21 T cell receptor beta chains below, sequenced in a study of patients and donors after allogeneic stem cell transplantation. TCRdb reanalysed the RT-PCR reads using MiXCR and keeps one entry per CDR3 protein. The profile shows about 960,000 distinct CDR3 sequences, approximately 19% of them singletons. The sample was blood, either unsorted or a sorted T cell fraction (not recorded which). These receptors originate from a human donor who was either an allogeneic HSCT recipient or a stem cell or donor lymphocyte infusion donor (not recorded which). It is not recorded whose cells these are; they may come from a transplant donor.

This clonotype was detected many times. The V and J genes are TRBV4-3 and TRBJ2-2, with a tentative D call TRBD2 (5 bases). Trimming left V 2 bases short and J 4 bases short, with 8 bases between. The length of the CDR3 is 14 residues. Germline V gene sequence: CDR1 LGHNA, CDR2 YSLEER. CDR3 residues: CASSQRGGTGELFF. The CDR3, as DNA: TGCGCCAGCAGCCAACGGGGTGGCACCGGGGAGCTGTTTTTT.

This clonotype was picked up a small number of times. The chain recombines TRBV20-1 with TRBJ2-4; D is perhaps TRBD1 or TRBD2 (5 bases each). V was pared by 1 base and J by 8 bases, with 18 bases between. Germline CDR1 and CDR2: DFQATT and SNEGSKA (reference sequence). The CDR3 is made up of 15 amino acids. CDR3 coding DNA: TGCAGTGCTAGAGCCGGGACCTCCAACCGGGACATTCAGTACTTC. Residues: CSARAGTSNRDIQYF.

The V call is TRBV11-3, the J call TRBJ2-1; a possible D gene is TRBD2 (6 bases). The CDR3 length is 15 residues. V lost 3 bases and J lost 8, with 17 bases in between. Looked up from germline, CDR1 is SGHNT and CDR2 is YENEEA. The CDR3 nucleotides are TGTGCCAGCAGCTTCCCTCCGGGAGCCGGCGATGAGCAGTTCTTC. It yields the protein CASSFPPGAGDEQFF.

The chain uses TRBV7-6 and TRBJ2-7; 10 positions match TRBD2. CDR3 size: 15 residues. Germline loops: CDR1 SGHVS, CDR2 FNYEAQ. The trim removed 5 bases at V and 2 bases at J, leaving 6 bases unmatched. The CDR3 nucleotides read TGTGCCAGCAGCCCTAGCGGGGGACAGACCTACGAGCAGTACTTC. This translates into CASSPSGGQTYEQYF.

This sequence joins TRBV6-1 and TRBJ1-1, with a weak D call TRBD1 (5 bases). The CDR3 spans 16 residues. Trimming shortened V by 7 bases and J by 3 bases, and 21 bases separated the two germline ends. CDR1 MNHNS and CDR2 SASEGT come from the germline V gene. The CDR3 is CASTSGWRSKDTEAFF. For the CDR3, the DNA is TGTGCCAGCACGTCAGGGTGGAGAAGTAAAGACACTGAAGCTTTCTTT.

The chain has TRBV4-3 and TRBJ1-4; possible D gene TRBD1, 6 bases. The CDR3 loop spans 16 amino acids. The germline V gene has CDR1 LGHNA and CDR2 YSLEER. Trimming stripped 2 bases from V and 4 bases from J, with 14 bases between. The CDR3 reads CASSQKFRGFNEKLFF. Written as DNA, the CDR3 is TGCGCCAGCAGCCAAAAATTCAGGGGATTTAATGAAAAACTGTTTTTT.

This clonotype has more than one count but fewer than ten. V and J are TRBV27 and TRBJ2-4, with 7 bases that match TRBD1. The V and J ends lost 2 bases and 6 bases, in that order; junction bases with no gene match: 4. This CDR3 has 14 amino acids. Germline loops: CDR1 MNHEY, CDR2 SMNVEV (reference sequence). CDR3 region: CASSLEGAVNIQYF. The DNA of the CDR3 is TGTGCCAGCAGTTTAGAGGGGGCCGTAAACATTCAGTACTTC.

The chain couples TRBV5-1 to TRBJ1-2; D gene ambiguous. V was clipped by 3 bases and J by 0 bases, with 12 bases between them. CDR3 length: 15 amino acids. Germline-derived CDR1 and CDR2 are SGHRS and YFSETQ. CDR3 in DNA: TGCGCCAGCAGCTCCGGGTCTTCGGCTAACTATGGCTACACCTTC. It translates to CASSSGSSANYGYTF.

The sample holds a few counts of this clonotype. The rearrangement links TRBV14 to TRBJ2-3; 13 bases fit TRBD2. Germline V CDR1 and CDR2: SGHDN, FVKESK. This CDR3 has 18 residues. V gave up 2 bases and J gave up 4 bases; unmatched junction bases: 9. Here the CDR3 DNA reads TGTGCCAGCAGCCAACGCTGGACTAGCGGGAGACGGGCAGATACGCAGTATTTT. Translation: CASSQRWTSGRRADTQYF.

This clonotype was seen only a few times. The rearrangement joins TRBV24-1 to TRBJ2-5; D call uncertain. V dropped 1 base and J dropped 2 bases, with 10 bases sitting between them. The CDR3 spans 15 residues. Germline assignment: CDR1 KGHDR and CDR2 SFDVKD. The CDR3 sequence: CATSDFRAPQETQYF. CDR3 in DNA: TGTGCCACCAGTGATTTCCGCGCGCCACAAGAGACCCAGTACTTC.

This chain uses TRBV5-1 with TRBJ2-1; no clear D. Trimming cost V 0 bases and J 9 bases, with 10 bases left between them. The CDR3 loop spans 13 amino acids. Germline assignment: CDR1 SGHRS and CDR2 YFSETQ. As DNA, the CDR3 is TGCGCCAGCAGCTTGGGTCCCCAATCTGAGCAGTTCTTC. Encoded protein: CASSLGPQSEQFF.

The table lists this clonotype with a few counts. The junction differs from germline at one of its ends, possibly a read error. The genes are TRBV5-1 and TRBJ2-1, with 7 bases lining up with TRBD2. The CDR3 runs 14 residues. Looked up from germline, CDR1 is SGHRS and CDR2 is YFSETQ. In DNA form, the CDR3 reads TGCGCCACCAGCAGAGGGGCGGGAGACAATGAGCAGTTCTTC. This gives the protein CATSRGAGDNEQFF.

The chain employs TRBV20-1 and TRBJ2-7; 8 bases align to TRBD2. Germline values: CDR1 DFQATT, CDR2 SNEGSKA (reference sequence). Trimming at V came to 2 bases and at J to 3 bases, leaving 15 bases not matched to a gene. This CDR3 spans 17 amino acids. The CDR3 bases are TGCAGTGCTAGACCGTCACGGGCCGGACTAGCCTTCTACGAGCAGTACTTC. This encodes CSARPSRAGLAFYEQYF.

This clonotype has only a few counts. V is TRBV6-2 or TRBV6-3 and J is TRBJ1-1; D possibly corresponds to TRBD1 (5 bases). The CDR3 is 14 amino acids. Between the trimmed V and J ends, which lost 7 bases and 1 base, there was a span of 13 bases. Looked up from germline, CDR1 is MNHEY and CDR2 is SVGEGT. CDR3 loop: CASTPGGTNTEAFF. The CDR3 DNA follows: TGTGCCAGCACCCCAGGCGGGACGAACACTGAAGCTTTCTTT.

This clonotype appeared many times. V gene TRBV12-3 or TRBV12-4 combines with J gene TRBJ1-1; no definite D call. The CDR3 is 17 amino acids. Trimming removed 10 bases at V and 0 bases at J, with 24 bases between. This CDR3 is CATHGRRFQEMNTEAFF. The CDR3 DNA is TGTGCCACTCATGGTCGGCGGTTTCAGGAGATGAACACTGAAGCTTTCTTT.

This clonotype was observed many times. The chain is built from TRBV5-1 and TRBJ1-3; perhaps TRBD1 as D (5 bases). Germline CDR1 is SGHRS and CDR2 is YFSETQ. The CDR3 is 15 residues long. Between the trimmed V and J ends, which lost 0 bases and 0 bases, there was a span of 7 bases. The CDR3 sequence is CASSLAGGSGNTIYF. As DNA, the CDR3 is TGCGCCAGCAGCTTGGCCGGGGGCTCTGGAAACACCATATATTTT.

This clonotype was observed many times. V usage is TRBV7-2 and J usage is TRBJ2-1, with 7 nucleotides matching TRBD2. The CDR3 extends over 14 amino acids. In germline, CDR1 is SGHTA, CDR2 FQGNSA. V shed 5 bases and J 8 bases; nucleotides not matched to a gene: 9. The CDR3 region is CASSHGLGDYEQFF. In nucleotides, the CDR3 is TGTGCCAGCAGCCATGGACTAGGGGATTATGAGCAGTTCTTC.

Details on this clonotype: Since a much larger clone is just one base distant, this may be a read error. The V and J genes are TRBV7-9 and TRBJ2-5; D not resolved. Looked up from germline, CDR1 is SEHNR and CDR2 is FQNEAQ (reference sequence). The CDR3 sequence is 11 residues long. Deletions cut 5 bases from V and 4 bases from J, with 5 bases between. The CDR3 bases are TGTGCCAGCAGCACCACAGAGACCCAGTACTTC. Translation: CASSTTETQYF.

This clonotype has only a few counts. The CDR3 DNA is TGTGCCAGCAAGGACTTTTTGGGGGATACGCAGTATTTT. It codes for CASKDFLGDTQYF. The V and J genes are TRBV12-3 or TRBV12-4 and TRBJ2-3; perhaps TRBD2 as D (5 bases). The CDR3 spans 13 residues. V lost 7 bases to trimming and J lost 6 bases, with 14 bases between them.

This clonotype showed up many times. J is TRBJ2-7 and V is TRBV12-3 or TRBV12-4; D perhaps matches TRBD1 (5 bases). The ends were cut back, 6 bases at V and 3 bases at J, with 9 bases in the middle. The CDR3 spans 12 residues. In DNA form, the CDR3 reads TGTGCCAGCAGCAGACAGAACTACGAGCAGTACTTC. Its protein product is CASSRQNYEQYF.

The chain carries TRBV9 and TRBJ2-3, with TRBD2 matching 9 bases. Germline loops: CDR1 SGDLS, CDR2 YYNGEE. The CDR3 spans 16 residues. Trimming cost V 1 base and J 3 bases; bases outside gene matches: 6. DNA of the CDR3: TGTGCCAGCAGCGTATCCATAGCGGGAGCAACAGATACGCAGTATTTT. Translation gives CASSVSIAGATDTQYF.